This TCR beta chain emerged from a study of vaccination and CD4 T cells after COVID-19 (dated by TCRdb to between 2021 and 2024). In the study overall: The convalescent cohort included six males and four females, with two Hispanic individuals, seven Caucasians, two Asians and one multiracial person. Post-COVID blood samples were collected from convalescent patients a median of around 96 days after diagnosis, with a range of about 35 to 180 days. For stimulating the cultures, overlapping spike peptide pools were used, derived from SARS-CoV-2 as well as from the common cold coronaviruses HCoV-NL63, HCoV-OC43 and HCoV-229E. In around 10 COVID-19 convalescent patients and a handful of infection-naive healthy vaccine recipients, researchers compared the spike-specific CD4+ TCR repertoire from before mRNA vaccination with the repertoire from after. As controls, cultures received a CEFX viral epitope pool (the positive control), an HIV-1 Nef peptide pool (the negative control), or no peptide at all. Post-vaccine blood samples were collected a median of about 72 days after the second vaccine dose, ranging from roughly 12 to 250 days. Each participant got two doses of either the Pfizer-BioNTech BNT162b2 vaccine (n=8) or the Moderna mRNA-1273 vaccine (n=2). Overall study results and their limits: Of the vaccine-specific clones in convalescent patients, 304 of 307, or nearly all, reacted only to SARS-CoV-2 spike and did not cross-react with common cold coronaviruses. The number of convalescent patients in the study was relatively small, and the study did not examine early timepoints following natural infection. An increase in the median number of SARS-CoV-2-reactive clonotypes from 20 to 25 after infection to a few dozen after vaccination was observed, but the change was not found to be significant. In convalescent patients, a median 86.3% of post-vaccine SARS-CoV-2-reactive clones were detected only after vaccination, and vaccine-specific priming was suggested by this finding.

The meaning of the sample's treatment or condition label: roughly 11-day PBMC culture with coronavirus spike peptide pools or control peptides (ViraFEST assay). The ViraFEST assay, used in the study, expanded antigen-specific T cells with peptide pools and then identified the expanded clonotypes through TCR sequencing. Negative nucleocapsid antibody tests before and after vaccination confirmed that the healthy vaccine recipients had no prior SARS-CoV-2 infection. Approximately 2.1 million PBMCs per well were cultured in IMDM with approximately 5.5% human AB serum and approximately 9.8 IU/ml IL-2, plus 10 ug/ml peptide pools. On days 3 and 7, half of the culture medium was replaced with fresh IL-2-containing medium. Once the cells had been in culture for around ten days, the EasySep CD4+ T cell isolation kit was used to isolate CD4+ T cells by negative selection. PBMCs were separated from whole blood using Ficoll-Paque Plus gradient centrifugation and then either used fresh or cryopreserved at -140C. Culture conditions were generally each tested in triplicate wells.

From cysteine to phenylalanine, the CDR3 is 16 amino acids long. Kept here is only the CDR3 DNA, which spans 48 bases and is read in frame from base 1. V is trimmed back by 3 bases and J by 6 bases, and the junction contains 12 bases that no gene match accounts for. CDR1 and CDR2 (DFQATT, SNEGSKA) derive from the germline V gene (reference sequence). This clonotype was seen only a few times. This receptor's antigen is unknown. Per-base quality was not reported, and no clone a single base away is much larger than it. Library generation was performed with PCR. DNA from cultured CD4+ T cells underwent TCR sequencing with the Oncomine TCR Beta short-read assay at the Johns Hopkins FTIC core. The QIAamp micro DNA kit was used to extract genomic DNA from the cultured CD4+ T cells. Oncomine TCR Beta libraries made from cultured CD4+ T cells were pooled using unique dual indexes and sequenced on an Illumina iSeq 100. Turning to the authors' computational methods: Non-productive sequences were removed, and CDR3s not starting with C, not ending with F or W, or shorter than 7 amino acids were discarded. Antigen-specific clonotypes were identified using the MANAFEST web application through comparison of peptide-stimulated wells with reference and other culture wells. An FDR below 0.05, an odds ratio above 5, and a productive frequency above 0.1% in at least two of three replicate wells were required for clones to be considered positive. A clonotype counted as cross-reactive if it showed significant expansion both in the SARS-CoV-2 spike wells and in at least one common cold coronavirus spike condition. Similarity between CDR3 sequences was evaluated in R version 3.6.1 using Levenshtein distances (stringdist) and unrooted phylogenetic trees (ape). TCRdb trimmed public reads at Q25 via fastp, called clones via MiXCR and kept in-frame beta chains. Identical CDR3 proteins give one entry, which carries the most common genes and DNA. The V and J calls come from TCRdb's annotation, not from the publication. Counted in this sample were about 13,000 distinct CDR3 sequences; around 27% of them appeared once. 29% of the sample is in the top ten clones.

The material sequenced was CD4+ T cells from blood, cultured in vitro, taken before SARS-CoV-2 vaccination. This clonotype was obtained from a human donor who received a COVID-19 vaccine. The chain is made from TRBV20-1 and TRBJ1-5; 9 bases in the junction line up with TRBD1. The bases are TGCAGTGCTAGTAGTATTTCGGGACAGGGCGGTCAGCCCCAGCATTTT. This encodes CSASSISGQGGQPQHF.